This T cell receptor beta chain was retrieved from a study of CD8 T cells in Susac syndrome. When the RNA was reverse transcribed, random hexamers were used with an input of roughly 0.45 to 1 ug. With immunoSEQ multiplex PCR, TCR beta CDR3 was amplified across 54 Vbeta and 13 Jbeta. TCRdb reprocessed the immunoSEQ multiplex PCR reads with MiXCR, giving one entry per CDR3 protein. The profile covers about 130,000 distinct CDR3 sequences, with under 95% appearing a single time and around 0.24% taken by the ten largest. CD8+ and CD4+ blood T cells underwent TCR beta sequencing. Patients with stable or active relapsing-remitting disease, all of them treatment-naive, made up the multiple sclerosis controls. Negative isolation yielded CD4+ and CD8+ T cells, and FACS enriched TEMRA cells. Germline assignment: CDR1 LNHDA and CDR2 SQIVND (reference sequence). The CDR3 consists of 21 residues. Trimming at V came to 5 bases and at J to 0 bases, leaving 19 bases not matched to a gene.

The TCR was taken from a human donor with multiple sclerosis. This chain joins TRBV19 and TRBJ2-1; TRBD2 matches at 10 bases. The specimen sequenced was CD8+ T cells from PBMCs. The CDR3 nucleotides read TGTGCCAGTAGTCCAAATCCTACTAGCGGGGTCTCCCCGAGCTCCTACAATGAGCAGTTCTTC. This codes for CASSPNPTSGVSPSSYNEQFF.